The 30 T cell receptor beta chains below all came from one sample that was sequenced in a study of shared clonotypes between healthy human individuals. The protocol was immunoSEQ multiplex PCR, while the TCRdb copy is restricted to in-frame clones and leaves out a portion. The sample records hundreds of thousands of clones, about 80% being singletons. What was sequenced was PBMCs. The receptors were gathered from a woman aged 40 to 50 in good health. Some clones in this sample may be carry-over from other donors' samples.

CDR3 nucleotides: TGTGCCAGCAGCTCTGCGGGGGCCTACGAGCAGTACTTC. As protein: CASSSAGAYEQYF. The V gene is TRBV5-4, the J gene TRBJ2-7; TRBD2 agrees at 7 bases. Germline trimming cut 3 bases from V and 2 bases from J; bases unmatched to any gene: 2. The germline V gene has CDR1 SGHNT and CDR2 YYREEE (reference sequence). The CDR3 is 13 amino acids.

This chain uses TRBV28 with TRBJ2-1; 11 bases line up with TRBD2. CDR1 and CDR2 from the germline V gene are MDHEN and SYDVKM. The CDR3 is 16 residues long. After removal of 5 bases from V and 4 bases from J, the junction contained 7 bases not matched to a gene. The CDR3, as DNA: TGTGCCAGCAGTCGAGGGACTAGCGGACTATACAATGAGCAGTTCTTC. Protein product: CASSRGTSGLYNEQFF.

The chain uses TRBV4-1 and TRBJ1-1; D possibly corresponds to TRBD1 (5 bases). The CDR3 totals 13 residues. In germline, CDR1 is MGHRA, CDR2 YSYEKL. Trimming removed 4 bases at V and 5 bases at J, with 11 bases between. The CDR3 DNA sequence: TGCGCCAGCAGCCCCCCACGGGGGACTGAAGCTTTCTTT. Translating it yields CASSPPRGTEAFF.

The rearrangement joins TRBV12-5 to TRBJ2-1, with 8 bases that match TRBD2. CDR1 is LGHNT and CDR2 is FRNRAP in the germline V gene. The CDR3 is made up of 15 amino acids. Trimming took 2 bases from V and 4 from J; bases not matched to a gene: 4. The CDR3 loop is CASGLLSGGYNEQFF. In DNA form, the CDR3 reads TGTGCTAGTGGTTTGTTAAGCGGGGGTTACAATGAGCAGTTCTTC.

The genes are TRBV7-9 and TRBJ2-7; 7 bases align to TRBD1. The CDR3 covers 13 residues. J gave up 10 bases and V 2 bases, and 8 bases lay outside the gene matches. From germline, CDR1 is SEHNR and CDR2 FQNEAQ (reference sequence). The CDR3 coding sequence is TGTGCCAGCAGCTTAAACCGGGACAGCCTACAGTACTTC. Translating gives CASSLNRDSLQYF.

The chain links TRBV28 to TRBJ2-1, with TRBD2 matching over 10 bases. The CDR3 covers 16 residues. CDR1 and CDR2 from the germline V gene are MDHEN and SYDVKM. V trimming: 1 base; J trimming: 3 bases; junction bases outside the gene matches: 3. As DNA, the CDR3 is TGTGCCAGCAGTTTATTTAGCGGGAGGTTCTACAATGAGCAGTTCTTC. This translates into CASSLFSGRFYNEQFF.

J is TRBJ2-7 and V is TRBV4-1; a weak D match, TRBD2 (6 bases). V lost 0 bases and J 3 bases, leaving 12 bases between the germline ends. Looked up from germline, CDR1 is MGHRA and CDR2 is YSYEKL. CDR3 length: 15 residues. CDR3 region: CASSQEGGVVYEQYF. In DNA, the CDR3 is TGCGCCAGCAGCCAAGAAGGCGGGGTCGTCTACGAGCAGTACTTC.

J is TRBJ1-4 and V is TRBV10-2; D not certain. The CDR3 is made up of 14 amino acids. Per the germline V gene, CDR1 is WSHSY and CDR2 is SAAADI. V lost 1 base and J 1 base, leaving 4 bases between the germline ends. This CDR3 is CASSEYRTNEKLFF. CDR3 sequence (DNA): TGCGCCAGCAGTGAGTACAGAACTAATGAAAAACTGTTTTTT.

The V call is TRBV20-1, the J call TRBJ2-5; D might be TRBD2 (6 bases). CDR1 is DFQATT, CDR2 SNEGSKA, per germline (reference sequence). This CDR3 spans 11 amino acids. CDR3 in amino acids: CKERDQETQYF. In nucleotides, the CDR3 is TGCAAGGAGCGGGACCAAGAGACCCAGTACTTC.

This clone was counted a single time. This rearrangement joins TRBV30 to TRBJ1-5; 8 bases agree with TRBD1. Germline V CDR1 and CDR2: GTSNPN, SVGIG (reference sequence). The CDR3 covers 17 residues. J lost 1 base, V lost 0 bases, and 8 bases had no gene match. The CDR3 nucleotides are TGTGCCTGGAGTGTACGGGGGTACAGGGGGAGCAATCAGCCCCAGCATTTT. The encoded protein is CAWSVRGYRGSNQPQHF.

The chain uses TRBV5-5 and TRBJ2-5, with D perhaps TRBD1 (5 bases). CDR3 length equals 15 residues. Looked up from germline, CDR1 is SGHKS and CDR2 is YYEKEE (reference sequence). The V end lost 0 bases, the J end lost 5 bases, and 14 bases lay between the germline ends. CDR3 coding DNA: TGTGCCAGCAGCTTGGCGGCAGGGCGACGGGAGACCCAGTACTTC. Its protein product is CASSLAAGRRETQYF.

In this sample, this clone turned up once. The V gene is TRBV10-3, the J gene TRBJ2-7; 7 bases are a match to TRBD2. V lost 2 bases and J lost 2; bases outside the gene matches: 6. This CDR3 is built from 15 residues. The germline gives CDR1 ENHRY, CDR2 SYGVKD. CDR3 coding DNA: TGTGCCATCAGTGAGGCAACGGGAGGACCCTACGAGCAGTACTTC. Protein product: CAISEATGGPYEQYF.

The gene calls are TRBV25-1 and TRBJ1-2; 10 nucleotides agree with TRBD1. This CDR3 contains 12 residues. The germline V gene encodes CDR1 MGHDK and CDR2 SYGVNS. The J segment lost 8 bases and the V segment lost 6 bases, leaving 3 bases of the junction unmatched. The CDR3 DNA reads TGTGCCAGCAGGGACAGGGGGACCGGCTACACCTTC. It is translated as CASRDRGTGYTF.

With respect to this clone: Other DNA sequences from this sample encode an identical CDR3 as well. The V call is TRBV7-3, the J call TRBJ1-2, with a weak D call TRBD1 (5 bases). CDR1 and CDR2 (germline): SGHTA, FQGTGA. The V gene lost 5 bases and the J gene lost 8 bases, with 15 bases spanning the gap. The CDR3 is 13 amino acids. Here the CDR3 DNA reads TGTGCCAGCAGCCTACGGCAGGGCGGCGGCTACACCTTC. Its translation is CASSLRQGGGYTF.

The chain carries TRBV9 and TRBJ1-1; D uncertain. CDR1 and CDR2 from the germline V gene are SGDLS and YYNGEE. V lost 0 bases, J lost 4 bases, and 10 bases lay in between. This CDR3 region has 14 residues. The CDR3 region has the DNA TGTGCCAGCAGCGTAGTTCGGGGATTCACTGAAGCTTTCTTT. Protein sequence: CASSVVRGFTEAFF.

Only a few counts were recorded for this clone. The gene calls are TRBV10-2 and TRBJ1-5, with TRBD1 as a possible D gene (6 bases). This CDR3 comprises 15 residues. V was pared by 2 bases and J by 5 bases, with 13 bases between. Germline V CDR1 and CDR2: WSHSY, SAAADI. The CDR3 reads CASSEDRPIDQPQHF. CDR3 nucleotide sequence: TGCGCCAGCAGTGAGGACAGGCCGATTGATCAGCCCCAGCATTTT.

This clone has more than one count but fewer than ten. The chain employs TRBV5-1 and TRBJ2-3, with TRBD2 identical over 9 bases. V lost 0 bases and J lost 5; bases outside the gene matches: 7. The CDR3 has 16 residues. Germline CDR1 SGHRS, CDR2 YFSETQ. For the CDR3, the DNA is TGCGCCAGCAGCTTGGCCCGAGCGGGAGGTGGAGATACGCAGTATTTT. Its protein is CASSLARAGGGDTQYF.

This clone was seen more than once but under ten times. The chain couples TRBV5-1 to TRBJ2-5; 13 bases map to TRBD2. The CDR3 extends over 17 amino acids. CDR1 SGHRS and CDR2 YFSETQ come from the germline V gene. Trimming removed 4 bases from V and 1 base from J; junction bases left unmatched: 7. The CDR3 coding sequence is TGCGCCAGCAGCCTAATACTAGCGGGAGGGCTCCAAGAGACCCAGTACTTC. This sequence encodes CASSLILAGGLQETQYF. Complete variable domain (other parts from reference TRBV5-1 and TRBJ2-5): KAGVTQTPRYLIKTRGQQVTLSCSPISGHRSVSWYQQTPGQGLQFLFEYFSETQRNKGNFPGRFSGRQFSNSRSEMNVSTLELGDSALYLCASSLILAGGLQETQYFGPGTRLLVL.

The rearrangement uses TRBV6-1 and TRBJ1-2; D gene uncertain. Trimming shortened V by 6 bases and J by 8 bases, and 16 bases separated the two germline ends. This CDR3 has 13 amino acids. Looked up from germline, CDR1 is MNHNS and CDR2 is SASEGT. CDR3 residues: CASSPDGLRGYTF. The DNA of the CDR3 is TGTGCCAGCAGCCCCGACGGGTTAAGGGGCTACACCTTC.

This sequence joins TRBV6-1 and TRBJ2-7, with D possibly being TRBD2 (5 bases). The V end was cut by 6 bases, the J end by 0 bases, with 15 bases between. CDR3 length: 15 residues. Germline V gene data show CDR1 as MNHNS and CDR2 as SASEGT. The CDR3 here is CASRPGAGSSYEQYF. The CDR3 DNA reads as TGTGCCAGCAGGCCCGGCGCGGGCAGCTCCTACGAGCAGTACTTC.

The rearrangement links TRBV7-9 to TRBJ2-1, with D unclear. CDR1 and CDR2 from the germline V gene are SEHNR and FQNEAQ (reference sequence). With 5 bases removed from V and 7 bases from J, the gap between germline ends came to 15 bases. The CDR3 contains 14 residues. The CDR3 sequence: CASSPRLRSNEQFF. DNA of the CDR3: TGTGCCAGCAGCCCCCGCCTCCGCTCAAATGAGCAGTTCTTC.

A single count supports this clone. V usage is TRBV10-3 and J usage is TRBJ2-5; D possibly uses TRBD1 or TRBD2 (5 bases each). This CDR3 has 15 amino acids. Germline assignment: CDR1 ENHRY and CDR2 SYGVKD. With 4 bases removed from V and 0 bases from J, the gap between germline ends came to 12 bases. CDR3 protein: CAISGGGGNQETQYF. The CDR3 DNA follows: TGTGCCATCAGTGGTGGTGGGGGAAACCAAGAGACCCAGTACTTC.

Regarding this clone: A read error may account for a junction end that differs from germline. V usage is TRBV5-1 and J usage is TRBJ1-1; D is unresolved. Germline CDR1 is SGHRS and CDR2 is YFSETQ. The CDR3 covers 14 residues. The CDR3, as DNA: TGCGCCGGCAGCCACCGCGGGGTGAACACTGAAGCTTTCTTT. Translation: CAGSHRGVNTEAFF.

This sequence joins TRBV7-2 and TRBJ2-6; TRBD2 might be the D (6 bases). Between the trimmed V and J ends, which lost 3 bases and 0 bases, there was a span of 15 bases. The CDR3 is 18 residues long. Germline loops: CDR1 SGHTA, CDR2 FQGNSA. For the CDR3, the DNA is TGTGCCAGCAGCTTCCTCCAGGGAGGCCTCTCTGGGGCCAACGTCCTGACTTTC. Its translation: CASSFLQGGLSGANVLTF.

Note on this clone: Given a far larger clone just one base away, this is likely a sequencing read error. V usage is TRBV7-9 and J usage is TRBJ1-3; D may be TRBD1 (6 bases). Germline loops: CDR1 SEHNR, CDR2 FQNEAQ (reference sequence). There are 15 residues in the CDR3. Here the CDR3 reads CASSQRTGSGNTIHF. As DNA, the CDR3 is TGTGCCAGCAGCCAACGAACAGGGTCAGGAAACACCATACATTTT.

This chain links TRBV30 with TRBJ2-5, with 9 bases fitting TRBD1. Germline-derived CDR1 and CDR2 are GTSNPN and SVGIG (reference sequence). The CDR3 runs to 16 residues. With V trimmed by 5 bases and J by 2 bases, 12 bases remained unmatched. The CDR3 region is CAWGDLGTGLQETQYF. The CDR3 bases are TGTGCCTGGGGGGACCTCGGGACAGGGTTGCAAGAGACCCAGTACTTC.

The genes are TRBV19 and TRBJ1-5; maybe TRBD1 (6 bases). Trimming stripped 4 bases from V and 3 bases from J, with 13 bases between. Germline assignment: CDR1 LNHDA and CDR2 SQIVND (reference sequence). CDR3 length: 15 amino acids. The CDR3 coding sequence is TGTGCCAGTAGTAACCCCGGGGGCTCCAATCAGCCCCAGCATTTT. Its translation: CASSNPGGSNQPQHF.

As concerns this clone: A far larger clone is a single base away, which makes a read error likely. This specimen includes other DNA sequences encoding the same CDR3. The chain links TRBV7-8 to TRBJ2-3; D is perhaps TRBD1 (5 bases). Germline lookup yields CDR1 SGHVS and CDR2 FQNEAQ. The CDR3 runs 13 residues. V was clipped by 11 bases and J by 6 bases, with 18 bases between them. CDR3 amino acids: CAGGPRGTDTQYF. CDR3 sequence (DNA): TGTGCCGGTGGGCCTAGGGGTACGGATACGCAGTATTTT.

The sample holds one count of this clone. The V gene is TRBV7-2, the J gene TRBJ2-2, with unresolved D. CDR1 is SGHTA and CDR2 is FQGNSA in the germline V gene. The CDR3 extends over 12 amino acids. Trimming removed 5 bases at V and 2 bases at J, with 3 bases between. CDR3 nucleotides: TGTGCCAGCAGCCGAAACACCGGGGAGCTGTTTTTT. This encodes CASSRNTGELFF.

CDR3 amino acids: CSVDLLDTQYF. CDR3 in DNA: TGCAGCGTTGATCTGTTAGATACGCAGTATTTT. This sequence joins TRBV29-1 and TRBJ2-3; D not resolved. Trimming stripped 3 bases from V and 5 bases from J, with 6 bases between. The length of the CDR3 is 11 residues. CDR1 is SQVTM and CDR2 is ANQGSEA in the germline V gene.